Listed below are T cell receptor beta chains from one sample, sequenced in a study of CD4 T cells in relation to SARS-CoV-2 and coronaviruses. Measured with immunoSEQ multiplex PCR; TCRdb has only the in-frame clones, and not every one. The table has some 35,000 clones, less than 85% seen once. Their target antigens are unknown. The material sequenced was naive CD4+ T cells from PBMCs, cultured in vitro. The source is an adult with COVID-19. The CDR3 runs from the conserved cysteine through the conserved F or W. A D gene is named only where the DNA matches it firmly. Clone size is shown for a subset of rows, as once, few, many or a class of expanded clone.

d_gene: TRBD2
j_gene: TRBJ2-7
abundance: few
v_gene: TRBV5-1
CDR3nt: TGCGCCAGCAGCTTGAGGACTAGTACCTCCTACGAGCAGTACTTC
CDR3aa: CASSLRTSTSYEQYF

d_gene: .
j_gene: TRBJ2-1
abundance: .
v_gene: TRBV24-1
CDR3nt: .
CDR3aa: CAPSGQGANEQFF

d_gene: TRBD2
j_gene: TRBJ2-3
abundance: .
v_gene: TRBV18
CDR3nt: TGTGCCAGCTCACCCCCTAGCGGGAGCACAGATACGCAGTATTTT
CDR3aa: CASSPPSGSTDTQYF

d_gene: TRBD1
j_gene: TRBJ1-2
abundance: .
v_gene: TRBV7-2
CDR3nt: TGTGCCAGCAGCTTAATCCCGACAGGGGACTATGGCTACACCTTC
CDR3aa: CASSLIPTGDYGYTF

d_gene: TRBD1
j_gene: TRBJ1-1
abundance: few
v_gene: TRBV18
CDR3nt: TGTGCCAGCTCACGGACGACAGGGGGCTATGAAGCTTTCTTT
CDR3aa: CASSRTTGGYEAFF

d_gene: .
j_gene: TRBJ1-1
abundance: .
v_gene: TRBV7-8
CDR3nt: TGTGCCAGCAGCTTAGCCCCCAGCTTCACTGAAGCTTTCTTT
CDR3aa: CASSLAPSFTEAFF

d_gene: .
j_gene: TRBJ2-7
abundance: .
v_gene: TRBV20-1
CDR3nt: TGCAGTGCTAGTATACGGAGATCTAGCGACGAGCAGTACTTC
CDR3aa: CSASIRRSSDEQYF

d_gene: TRBD1
j_gene: TRBJ2-5
abundance: .
v_gene: TRBV27
CDR3nt: TGTGCCAGCAGGAGAGGACAGGGGTTATACGAGACCCAGTACTTC
CDR3aa: CASRRGQGLYETQYF

d_gene: .
j_gene: TRBJ1-6
abundance: .
v_gene: TRBV9
CDR3nt: TGTGCCAGCAGCACCGGGTCGCCAGGGGATTCACCCCTCCACTTT
CDR3aa: CASSTGSPGDSPLHF

d_gene: .
j_gene: TRBJ2-7
abundance: few
v_gene: TRBV10-2
CDR3nt: TGCGCCAGCAGTGTGCGGAACCCCTACGAGCAGTACTTC
CDR3aa: CASSVRNPYEQYF

d_gene: .
j_gene: TRBJ2-7
abundance: .
v_gene: TRBV18
CDR3nt: TGTGCCAGCTCGTCCTCGTTGTTCTACGAGCAGTACTTC
CDR3aa: CASSSSLFYEQYF

d_gene: .
j_gene: TRBJ2-2
abundance: .
v_gene: TRBV4-1
CDR3nt: TGCGCCAGCAGCCAACCGGCGACAGACAGCACCGGGGAGCTGTTTTTT
CDR3aa: CASSQPATDSTGELFF

d_gene: .
j_gene: TRBJ2-7
abundance: few
v_gene: TRBV7-2
CDR3nt: TGTGCCAGCAGCTTAGATGTGGTTAGCGGTATTCGCGAGCAGTACTTC
CDR3aa: CASSLDVVSGIREQYF

d_gene: .
j_gene: TRBJ2-7
abundance: few
v_gene: TRBV5-6
CDR3nt: TGTGCCAGCAGCTCCGGGACAAGAACCTACGAGCAGTACTTC
CDR3aa: CASSSGTRTYEQYF

d_gene: .
j_gene: TRBJ2-7
abundance: .
v_gene: TRBV5-6
CDR3nt: TGTGCCAGCAGCAACACCATCTCCTACGAGCAGTACTTC
CDR3aa: CASSNTISYEQYF

d_gene: .
j_gene: TRBJ1-5
abundance: .
v_gene: TRBV6-1
CDR3nt: TGTGCCAGCAGTGAACTACGCGCTCGGGCCGATCAGCCCCAGCATTTT
CDR3aa: CASSELRARADQPQHF

d_gene: .
j_gene: TRBJ1-6
abundance: few
v_gene: TRBV11-2
CDR3nt: TGTGCCAGCAGCTTCAGGACAGAGCAAACTCGTACTTCACCCCTCCACTTT
CDR3aa: CASSFRTEQTRTSPLHF

d_gene: .
j_gene: TRBJ1-4
abundance: .
v_gene: TRBV28
CDR3nt: TGTGCCTGTACAGTACGGGGCGGGAATGAAAAACTGTTTTTT
CDR3aa: CACTVRGGNEKLFF

d_gene: .
j_gene: TRBJ1-1
abundance: .
v_gene: TRBV7-7
CDR3nt: TGTGCTAGCAGCTTAGGTTCGCCTGACCCCGGGGCGATAATTATATACACTGAAGCTTTCTTT
CDR3aa: CASSLGSPDPGAIIIYTEAFF

d_gene: TRBD2
j_gene: TRBJ2-5
abundance: .
v_gene: TRBV11-3
CDR3nt: TGTGCCAGCAGCCCTGGGACTAGCGGGAGAGGAGAGACCCAGTACTTC
CDR3aa: CASSPGTSGRGETQYF

d_gene: TRBD2
j_gene: TRBJ2-3
abundance: .
v_gene: TRBV5-4
CDR3nt: TGTGCCAGCAGCACCACTAGCGGGGCCAGCACAGATACGCAGTATTTT
CDR3aa: CASSTTSGASTDTQYF

d_gene: .
j_gene: TRBJ2-7
abundance: .
v_gene: TRBV19
CDR3nt: TGTGCCAGTAGTATAGATCAGGGACTCTCCTACGAGCAGTACTTC
CDR3aa: CASSIDQGLSYEQYF

d_gene: TRBD2
j_gene: TRBJ2-7
abundance: few
v_gene: TRBV27
CDR3nt: TGTGCCAGCAGTTTAGGTAGCGGGACGGGCTACGAGCAGTACTTC
CDR3aa: CASSLGSGTGYEQYF

d_gene: .
j_gene: TRBJ2-4
abundance: .
v_gene: TRBV28
CDR3nt: TGTGCCAGCAGAACCGGGCCCTGGGGAAACATTCAGTACTTC
CDR3aa: CASRTGPWGNIQYF

d_gene: .
j_gene: TRBJ1-1
abundance: .
v_gene: TRBV27
CDR3nt: TGTGCCAGCAGTCTCCGGGACGCTGACACTGAAGCTTTCTTT
CDR3aa: CASSLRDADTEAFF

d_gene: TRBD2
j_gene: TRBJ2-3
abundance: .
v_gene: TRBV10-2
CDR3nt: TGCGCCAGCAGTGATCTACTAGCGGATAGCACAGATACGCAGTATTTT
CDR3aa: CASSDLLADSTDTQYF

d_gene: TRBD1
j_gene: TRBJ2-3
abundance: .
v_gene: TRBV11-2
CDR3nt: TGTGCCACTCGCTCCGGGACAGCCCTACCGGCTAGCACAGATACGCAGTATTTT
CDR3aa: CATRSGTALPASTDTQYF

d_gene: .
j_gene: TRBJ2-1
abundance: few
v_gene: TRBV5-1
CDR3nt: TGCGCCAGCAGCCCGGATAATGAGCAGTTCTTC
CDR3aa: CASSPDNEQFF

d_gene: .
j_gene: TRBJ1-6
abundance: .
v_gene: TRBV5-6
CDR3nt: TGTGCCAGCAGCTTTAGTGCTGGAGCACCCCTCCACTTT
CDR3aa: CASSFSAGAPLHF

d_gene: .
j_gene: TRBJ2-1
abundance: few
v_gene: TRBV7-3
CDR3nt: TGTGCCAGCAGCTTAATGGGCGGGACTTATTCCTACAATGAGCAGTTCTTC
CDR3aa: CASSLMGGTYSYNEQFF

d_gene: .
j_gene: TRBJ2-1
abundance: .
v_gene: TRBV11-3
CDR3nt: TGTGCCAGCAGCTTAGGGGACGGAAGTTTCAATGAGCAGTTCTTC
CDR3aa: CASSLGDGSFNEQFF

d_gene: .
j_gene: TRBJ2-1
abundance: .
v_gene: TRBV7-2
CDR3nt: TGTGCCAGCAGACACGAGGGACCCACAGACAATGAGCAGTTCTTC
CDR3aa: CASRHEGPTDNEQFF

d_gene: TRBD1
j_gene: TRBJ1-1
abundance: .
v_gene: TRBV7-9
CDR3nt: TGTGCCAGCAGCTTAGAGGAGGGGGCGAACACTGAAGCTTTCTTT
CDR3aa: CASSLEEGANTEAFF

d_gene: TRBD2
j_gene: TRBJ2-3
abundance: once
v_gene: TRBV19
CDR3nt: TGTGCCAGTAGTCTTAGCGGGAGCACAGATACGCAGTATTTT
CDR3aa: CASSLSGSTDTQYF

d_gene: TRBD1
j_gene: TRBJ1-1
abundance: .
v_gene: TRBV2
CDR3nt: TGTGCCACCTCGACAGGGGGCCGGAGAGGATACACTGAAGCTTTCTTT
CDR3aa: CATSTGGRRGYTEAFF

d_gene: TRBD1
j_gene: TRBJ2-6
abundance: .
v_gene: TRBV4-3
CDR3nt: TGCGCCAGCAGCCAAGAAGGGGGCACCGGGGCCAACGTCCTGACTTTC
CDR3aa: CASSQEGGTGANVLTF

d_gene: .
j_gene: TRBJ2-3
abundance: .
v_gene: TRBV7-9
CDR3nt: TGTGCCAGCAGCTTCCGGGACAGCACAGATACGCAGTATTTT
CDR3aa: CASSFRDSTDTQYF